This passage covers 18 T cell receptor beta chains from one sample sequenced in a study of graft-versus-host responses after intestinal transplantation. Only in-frame clones appear in the TCRdb table, and some are missing; sequencing was by immunoSEQ multiplex PCR. The sample yields about 57,000 clones, about 87% seen once. The source was PBMCs, collected 26 days after transplant. All receptors derive from a human patient who received an intestinal transplant, so some T cells may come from the graft donor.

The chain uses TRBV30 and TRBJ2-1; the D gene is possibly TRBD2 (6 bases). This CDR3 spans 14 amino acids. The germline V and J ends were trimmed by 0 bases and 6 bases, with 12 bases remaining between them. The germline V gene encodes CDR1 GTSNPN and CDR2 SVGIG (reference sequence). CDR3 protein: CAWSVYGGFNEQFF. DNA for the CDR3: TGTGCCTGGAGTGTATATGGAGGGTTCAATGAGCAGTTCTTC.

This chain links TRBV11-2 with TRBJ2-3; 11 bases line up with TRBD2. Trimming at V came to 2 bases and at J to 3 bases, leaving 7 bases not matched to a gene. CDR3 length: 17 residues. Germline assignment: CDR1 SGHAT and CDR2 FQNNGV. In DNA form, the CDR3 reads TGTGCCAGCAGCTTACGACTAGCGGGGCCCCTGACAGATACGCAGTATTTT. Translation gives CASSLRLAGPLTDTQYF.

The J gene is TRBJ1-5, the V gene TRBV19, with 9 bases matching TRBD1. V shed 2 bases, J shed 3 bases, and the junction held 5 bases outside the gene matches. Germline-derived CDR1 and CDR2 are LNHDA and SQIVND (reference sequence). The CDR3 sequence is 16 residues long. The CDR3 DNA sequence: TGTGCCAGTAGTATAAGGGGACAGGGCCCCAATCAGCCCCAGCATTTT. Translation: CASSIRGQGPNQPQHF.

The chain has TRBV6-5 and TRBJ1-2, with D perhaps matching TRBD1 (5 bases). Per the germline V gene, CDR1 is MNHEY and CDR2 is SVGAGI. Trimming left V 0 bases short and J 8 bases short, with 19 bases between. This CDR3 has 16 amino acids. In DNA, the CDR3 is TGTGCCAGCAGTTACTCCAACCGTGGGGGGACGGGCGGCTACACCTTC. It codes for CASSYSNRGGTGGYTF.

The chain couples TRBV28 to TRBJ2-1; D is undetermined. Germline V gene sequence: CDR1 MDHEN, CDR2 SYDVKM. The CDR3 length is 15 residues. Deletions cut 3 bases from V and 5 bases from J, with 14 bases between. The CDR3 loop reads CASSLAVSSDNEQFF. CDR3 DNA sequence: TGTGCCAGCAGTTTGGCGGTGTCCTCTGACAATGAGCAGTTCTTC.

V usage is TRBV25-1 and J usage is TRBJ1-1; D is uncertain. The CDR3 extends over 17 amino acids. Trimming pared 7 bases from V and 7 bases from J, leaving 28 bases between. Germline CDR1 is MGHDK and CDR2 is SYGVNS. The CDR3 sequence: CASIGGRDGRSRYEAFF. The DNA for the CDR3 is TGTGCCAGCATCGGAGGACGTGATGGTCGGTCCAGATATGAAGCTTTCTTT.

The chain uses TRBV5-1 and TRBJ2-1, with 13 nucleotides matching TRBD2. This CDR3 is built from 17 residues. From germline, CDR1 is SGHRS and CDR2 YFSETQ. V lost 4 bases to trimming and J lost 1 base; unmatched junction nucleotides: 5. CDR3 in DNA: TGCGCCAGCAGCCCCGGACTAGCGGGGGTATCCTACAATGAGCAGTTCTTC. Translated, it gives CASSPGLAGVSYNEQFF.

The chain employs TRBV28 and TRBJ2-1; TRBD2 matches 9 bases. CDR1 and CDR2 (germline): MDHEN, SYDVKM. V trimming: 4 bases; J trimming: 0 bases; junction bases outside the gene matches: 10. The CDR3 is 18 residues long. The CDR3 coding sequence is TGTGCCAGCAGTTCCGTACAGACTAGCGGAAGCTCCTACAATGAGCAGTTCTTC. Translation gives CASSSVQTSGSSYNEQFF.

This chain connects TRBV9 to TRBJ2-1; maybe TRBD2 (6 bases). Germline values: CDR1 SGDLS, CDR2 YYNGEE. Trimming removed 1 base at V and 6 bases at J, with 17 bases between. This CDR3 comprises 16 residues. CDR3 region: CASSVNRDSGGNEQFF. As DNA, the CDR3 is TGTGCCAGCAGCGTAAATAGGGACTCCGGGGGCAATGAGCAGTTCTTC. Together with reference TRBV9 and TRBJ2-1, the CDR3 gives the full variable domain: DSGVTQTPKHLITATGQRVTLRCSPRSGDLSVYWYQQSLDQGLQFLIQYYNGEERAKGNILERFSAQQFPDLHSELNLSSLELGDSALYFCASSVNRDSGGNEQFFGPGTRLTVL.

CDR3 sequence (DNA): TGCGCCAGCAGCTTTACGTTACAAGGAGGGACCGGGGAGCTGTTTTTT. This codes for CASSFTLQGGTGELFF. This rearrangement joins TRBV5-1 to TRBJ2-2, with D perhaps matching TRBD2 (6 bases). V was shortened by 2 bases and J by 5 bases, with 16 bases between the two germline ends. CDR3 length equals 16 residues. The germline CDR1 and CDR2 sequences are SGHRS and YFSETQ. The full variable domain, completed using reference TRBV5-1 and TRBJ2-2, is KAGVTQTPRYLIKTRGQQVTLSCSPISGHRSVSWYQQTPGQGLQFLFEYFSETQRNKGNFPGRFSGRQFSNSRSEMNVSTLELGDSALYLCASSFTLQGGTGELFFGEGSRLTVL.

This clone was seen a single time. This rearrangement joins TRBV5-6 to TRBJ2-2; 8 bases line up with TRBD2. The CDR3 is 16 residues long. CDR1 and CDR2 (germline): SGHDT, YYEEEE. V lost 2 bases and J lost 2; bases outside the gene matches: 5. In DNA, the CDR3 is TGTGCCAGCAGCTTTATCCTAGCGGGTAACACCGGGGAGCTGTTTTTT. Its translation: CASSFILAGNTGELFF.

The gene calls are TRBV27 and TRBJ1-5; 12 positions agree with TRBD1. The length of the CDR3 is 14 residues. Germline CDR1 and CDR2: MNHEY and SMNVEV (reference sequence). Trimming at V came to 4 bases and at J to 6 bases, leaving 1 base not matched to a gene. CDR3 loop: CASSWDRGRQPQHF. The CDR3 nucleotides read TGTGCCAGCAGTTGGGACAGGGGGCGTCAGCCCCAGCATTTT.

The chain is built from TRBV7-8 and TRBJ1-1; D may be TRBD1 (5 bases). Trimming removed 5 bases at V and 1 base at J, with 17 bases between. The CDR3 is 16 amino acids. In germline, CDR1 is SGHVS, CDR2 FQNEAQ. The CDR3 sequence is CASSPHPLRENTEAFF. The CDR3 DNA is TGTGCCAGCAGCCCCCACCCACTCAGGGAGAACACTGAAGCTTTCTTT. The complete variable domain, with remaining parts taken from reference TRBV7-8 and TRBJ1-1, reads GAGVSQSPRYKVAKRGQDVALRCDPISGHVSLFWYQQALGQGPEFLTYFQNEAQLDKSGLPSDRFFAERPEGSVSTLKIQRTQQEDSAVYLCASSPHPLRENTEAFFGQGTRLTVV.

This chain uses TRBV27 with TRBJ1-4, with 7 positions matching TRBD1. The CDR3 loop spans 15 amino acids. Germline CDR1 is MNHEY and CDR2 is SMNVEV (reference sequence). The ends lost 6 bases at V and 7 bases at J; junction bases unmatched: 11. CDR3 region: CASSFLRDSGEKLFF. The CDR3 nucleotides are TGTGCCAGCAGCTTTTTACGGGACAGCGGTGAAAAACTGTTTTTT. The full variable domain, completed using reference TRBV27 and TRBJ1-4, is EAQVTQNPRYLITVTGKKLTVTCSQNMNHEYMSWYRQDPGLGLRQIYYSMNVEVTDKGDVPEGYKVSRKEKRNFPLILESPSPNQTSLYFCASSFLRDSGEKLFFGSGTQLSVL.

The V gene is TRBV7-3, the J gene TRBJ2-3; 8 bases are a match to TRBD2. CDR1 is SGHTA, CDR2 FQGTGA, per germline. This CDR3 spans 16 amino acids. V lost 3 bases, J lost 2 bases, and 7 bases stayed unmatched. The DNA of the CDR3 is TGTGCCAGCAGCTTGGGCGGGAGGCCTTCCACAGATACGCAGTATTTT. It codes for CASSLGGRPSTDTQYF.

This chain joins TRBV4-2 and TRBJ2-1, with a weak D call TRBD2 (6 bases). V lost 0 bases and J 6 bases, leaving 21 bases between the germline ends. Germline CDR1 reads LGHNA; CDR2 reads YNFKEQ. CDR3 size: 18 residues. CDR3 sequence reads: CASSQEGPGGGFANEQFF. The CDR3 DNA follows: TGTGCCAGCAGCCAAGAAGGGCCCGGGGGAGGTTTCGCCAATGAGCAGTTCTTC.

This clone was counted only a few times. The gene calls are TRBV5-4 and TRBJ1-3; 7 bases fit TRBD1. V trimming: 3 bases; J trimming: 4 bases; junction bases outside the gene matches: 1. Germline-derived CDR1 and CDR2 are SGHNT and YYREEE (reference sequence). This CDR3 is 13 amino acids long. CDR3 in amino acids: CASSWDSGNTIYF. CDR3 DNA sequence: TGTGCCAGCAGCTGGGACAGCGGAAACACCATATATTTT.

The chain recombines TRBV7-6 with TRBJ2-2; D not resolved. The CDR3 is 16 residues long. Germline values: CDR1 SGHVS, CDR2 FNYEAQ. Trimming left V 0 bases short and J 0 bases short, with 8 bases between. The CDR3 here is CASSLATESNTGELFF. The CDR3, as DNA: TGTGCCAGCAGCTTAGCAACTGAATCGAACACCGGGGAGCTGTTTTTT.